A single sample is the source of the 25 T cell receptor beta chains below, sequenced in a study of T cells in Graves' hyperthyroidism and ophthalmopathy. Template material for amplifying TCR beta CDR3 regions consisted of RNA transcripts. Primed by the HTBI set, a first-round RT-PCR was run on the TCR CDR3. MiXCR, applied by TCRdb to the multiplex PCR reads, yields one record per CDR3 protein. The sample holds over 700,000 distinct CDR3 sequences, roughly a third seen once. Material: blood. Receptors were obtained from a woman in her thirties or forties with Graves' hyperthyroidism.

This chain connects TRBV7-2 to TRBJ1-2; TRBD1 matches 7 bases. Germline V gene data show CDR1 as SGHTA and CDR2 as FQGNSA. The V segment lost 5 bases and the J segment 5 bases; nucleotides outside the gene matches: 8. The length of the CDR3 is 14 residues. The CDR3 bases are TGTGCCAGCAGCACGACAGGGTCAAGTTATGGCTACACCTTC. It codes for CASSTTGSSYGYTF.

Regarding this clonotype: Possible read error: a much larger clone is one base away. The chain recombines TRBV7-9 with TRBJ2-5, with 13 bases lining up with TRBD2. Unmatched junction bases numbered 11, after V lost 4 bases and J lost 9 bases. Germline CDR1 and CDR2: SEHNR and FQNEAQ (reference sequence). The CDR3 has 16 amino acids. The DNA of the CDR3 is TGTGCCAGCAGCTCTACCGGACTAGCGGGGGTGGAGGCCCAGTACTTC. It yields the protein CASSSTGLAGVEAQYF. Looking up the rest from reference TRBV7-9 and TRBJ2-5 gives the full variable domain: DTGVSQNPRHKITKRGQNVTFRCDPISEHNRLYWYRQTLGQGPEFLTYFQNEAQLEKSRLLSDRFSAERPKGSFSTLEIQRTEQGDSAMYLCASSSTGLAGVEAQYFGPGTRLLVL.

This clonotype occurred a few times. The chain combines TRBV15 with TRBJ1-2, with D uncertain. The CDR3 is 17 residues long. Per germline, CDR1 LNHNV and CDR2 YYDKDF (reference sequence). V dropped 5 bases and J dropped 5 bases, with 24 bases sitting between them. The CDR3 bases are TGTGCCACCAGCCATGAACCCGACCTTTTACCTCTATATGGCTACACCTTC. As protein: CATSHEPDLLPLYGYTF.

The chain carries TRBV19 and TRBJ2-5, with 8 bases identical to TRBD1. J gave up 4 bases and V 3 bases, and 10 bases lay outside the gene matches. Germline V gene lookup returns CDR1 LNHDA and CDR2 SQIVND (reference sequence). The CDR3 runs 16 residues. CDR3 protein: CASSIPRQGSGETQYF. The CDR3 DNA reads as TGTGCCAGTAGTATCCCCCGACAGGGGTCCGGAGAGACCCAGTACTTC.

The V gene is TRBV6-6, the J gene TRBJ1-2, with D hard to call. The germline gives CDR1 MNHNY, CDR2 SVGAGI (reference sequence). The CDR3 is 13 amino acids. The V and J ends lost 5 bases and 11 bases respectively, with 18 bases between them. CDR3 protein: CASSEASGVGYTF. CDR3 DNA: TGTGCCAGCAGTGAAGCCAGCGGGGTTGGGTACACCTTC.

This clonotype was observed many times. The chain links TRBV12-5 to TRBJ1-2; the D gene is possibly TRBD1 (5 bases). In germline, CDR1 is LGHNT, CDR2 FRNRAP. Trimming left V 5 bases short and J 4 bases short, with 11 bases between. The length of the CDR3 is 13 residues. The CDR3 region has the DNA TGTGCTAGTGGTCGGGAACAGGCCTATGGCTACACCTTC. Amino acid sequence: CASGREQAYGYTF.

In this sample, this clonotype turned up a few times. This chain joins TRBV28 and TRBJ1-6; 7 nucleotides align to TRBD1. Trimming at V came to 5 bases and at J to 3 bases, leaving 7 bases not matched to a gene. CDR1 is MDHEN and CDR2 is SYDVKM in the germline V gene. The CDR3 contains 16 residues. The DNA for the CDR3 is TGTGCCAGCAGTAACGCGGACAGGAGCTATAATTCACCCCTCCACTTT. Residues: CASSNADRSYNSPLHF.

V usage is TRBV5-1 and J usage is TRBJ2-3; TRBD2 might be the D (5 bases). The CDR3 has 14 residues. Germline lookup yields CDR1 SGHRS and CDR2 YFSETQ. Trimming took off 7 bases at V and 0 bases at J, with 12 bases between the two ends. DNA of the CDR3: TGCGCCAGCCGGTCAGCGGTTAGCACAGATACGCAGTATTTT. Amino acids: CASRSAVSTDTQYF.

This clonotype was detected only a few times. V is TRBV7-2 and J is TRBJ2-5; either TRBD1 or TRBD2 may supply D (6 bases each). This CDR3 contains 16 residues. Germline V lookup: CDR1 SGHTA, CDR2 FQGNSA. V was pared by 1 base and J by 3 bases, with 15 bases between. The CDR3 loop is CASSLVPAGTKETQYF. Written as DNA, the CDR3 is TGTGCCAGCAGCTTAGTTCCTGCGGGGACAAAAGAGACCCAGTACTTC. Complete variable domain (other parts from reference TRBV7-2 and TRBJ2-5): GAGVSQSPSNKVTEKGKDVELRCDPISGHTALYWYRQSLGQGLEFLIYFQGNSAPDKSGLPSDRFSAERTGGSVSTLTIQRTQQEDSAVYLCASSLVPAGTKETQYFGPGTRLLVL.

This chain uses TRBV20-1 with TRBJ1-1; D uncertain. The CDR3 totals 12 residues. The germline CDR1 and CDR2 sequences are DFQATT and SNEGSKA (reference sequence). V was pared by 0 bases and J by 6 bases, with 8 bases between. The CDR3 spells CSARDGGPEAFF. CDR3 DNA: TGCAGTGCTAGAGATGGAGGGCCTGAAGCTTTCTTT.

CDR3 nucleotide sequence: TGTGCCAGCAGTTTAGGTCCCCCTGGAAACACCATATATTTT. Residues: CASSLGPPGNTIYF. This chain uses TRBV6-5 with TRBJ1-3; D is uncertain. The CDR3 contains 14 residues. Per germline, CDR1 MNHEY and CDR2 SVGAGI. V was clipped by 4 bases and J by 2 bases, with 9 bases between them.

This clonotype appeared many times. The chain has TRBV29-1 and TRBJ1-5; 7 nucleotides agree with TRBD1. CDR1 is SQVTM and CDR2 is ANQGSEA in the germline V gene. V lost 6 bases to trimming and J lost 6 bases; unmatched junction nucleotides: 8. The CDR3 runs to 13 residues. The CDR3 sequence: CSVLGTAGQPQHF. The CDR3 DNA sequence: TGCAGCGTGTTAGGGACAGCGGGTCAGCCCCAGCATTTT.

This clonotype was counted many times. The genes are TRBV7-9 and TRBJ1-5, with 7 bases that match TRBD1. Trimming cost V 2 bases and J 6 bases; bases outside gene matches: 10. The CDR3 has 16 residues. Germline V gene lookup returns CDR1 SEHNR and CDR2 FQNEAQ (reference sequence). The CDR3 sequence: CASSLNGTDKGQPQHF. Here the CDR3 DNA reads TGTGCCAGCAGCTTAAACGGGACAGACAAGGGTCAGCCCCAGCATTTT.

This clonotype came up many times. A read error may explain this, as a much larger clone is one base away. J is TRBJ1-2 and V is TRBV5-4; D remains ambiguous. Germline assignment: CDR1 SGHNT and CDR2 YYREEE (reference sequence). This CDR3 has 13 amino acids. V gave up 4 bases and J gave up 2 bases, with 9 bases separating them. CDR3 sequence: CASSPNGNYGYTF. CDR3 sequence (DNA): TGTGCCAGCAGCCCCAACGGGAACTATGGCTACACCTTC.

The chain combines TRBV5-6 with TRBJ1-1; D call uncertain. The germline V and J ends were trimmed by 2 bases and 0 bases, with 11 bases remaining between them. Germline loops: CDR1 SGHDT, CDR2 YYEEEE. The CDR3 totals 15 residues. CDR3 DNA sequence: TGTGCCAGCAGCTTCGGATGGTGTCTGAACACTGAAGCTTTCTTT. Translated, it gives CASSFGWCLNTEAFF.

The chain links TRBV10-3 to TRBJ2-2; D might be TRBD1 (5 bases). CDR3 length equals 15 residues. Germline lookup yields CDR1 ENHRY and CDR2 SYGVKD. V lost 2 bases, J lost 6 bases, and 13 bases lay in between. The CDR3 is CAISEKVDNSGELFF. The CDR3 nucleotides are TGTGCCATCAGTGAGAAAGTGGACAATTCCGGGGAGCTGTTTTTT.

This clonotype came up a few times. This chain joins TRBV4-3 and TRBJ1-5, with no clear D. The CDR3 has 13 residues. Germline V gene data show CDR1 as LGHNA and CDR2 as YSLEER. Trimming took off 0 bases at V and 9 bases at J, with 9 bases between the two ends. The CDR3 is CASSQDLKGPQHF. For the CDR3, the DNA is TGCGCCAGCAGCCAAGATCTCAAGGGGCCCCAGCATTTT.

This chain's CDR3 is CASKSYMNTEAFF. CDR3 coding DNA: TGTGCCAGCAAATCATACATGAACACTGAAGCTTTCTTT. The V gene is TRBV6-5, the J gene TRBJ1-1, with D unclear. Germline CDR1 and CDR2: MNHEY and SVGAGI. CDR3 length equals 13 residues. The V end lost 7 bases, the J end lost 0 bases, and 9 bases lay between the germline ends.

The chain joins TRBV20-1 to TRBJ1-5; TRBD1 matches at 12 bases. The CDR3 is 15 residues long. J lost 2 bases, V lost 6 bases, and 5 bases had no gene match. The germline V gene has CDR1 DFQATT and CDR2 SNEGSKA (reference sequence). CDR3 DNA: TGCAGTGCGCCGGGACAGGGGGCCGGCAATCAGCCCCAGCATTTT. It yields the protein CSAPGQGAGNQPQHF.

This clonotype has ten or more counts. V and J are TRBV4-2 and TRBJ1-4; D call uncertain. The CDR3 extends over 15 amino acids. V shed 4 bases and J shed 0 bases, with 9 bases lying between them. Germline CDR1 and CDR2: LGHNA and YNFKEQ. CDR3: CASSLSDATNEKLFF. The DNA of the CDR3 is TGTGCCAGCAGCCTGTCGGACGCAACTAATGAAAAACTGTTTTTT.

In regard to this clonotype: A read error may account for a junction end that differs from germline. CDR3 in amino acids: CSARDRQGANTGEPFF. CDR3 coding DNA: TGCAGTGCTAGAGACCGACAGGGGGCGAACACCGGGGAGCCGTTTTTT. The chain joins TRBV20-1 to TRBJ2-2; 10 nucleotides agree with TRBD1. The germline gives CDR1 DFQATT, CDR2 SNEGSKA (reference sequence). The CDR3 covers 16 residues.

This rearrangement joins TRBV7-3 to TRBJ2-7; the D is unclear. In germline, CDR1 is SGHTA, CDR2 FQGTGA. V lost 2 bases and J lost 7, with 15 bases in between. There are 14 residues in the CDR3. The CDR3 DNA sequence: TGTGCCAGCAGCTTACTGGGCAGCTACAATGAGCAGTACTTC. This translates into CASSLLGSYNEQYF.

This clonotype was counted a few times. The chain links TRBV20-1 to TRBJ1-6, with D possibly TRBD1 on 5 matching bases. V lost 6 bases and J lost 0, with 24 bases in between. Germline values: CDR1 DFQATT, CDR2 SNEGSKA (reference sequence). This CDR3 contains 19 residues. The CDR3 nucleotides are TGCAGTGCAATAATACCGGGACGGAGAAGAAGCTCCTATAATTCACCCCTCCACTTT. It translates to CSAIIPGRRRSSYNSPLHF.

CDR3 region: CASSYRTSTEAFF. CDR3 bases: TGTGCCAGCAGCTACAGGACGAGCACTGAAGCTTTCTTT. This chain connects TRBV3-1 to TRBJ1-1; perhaps TRBD1 as D (5 bases). Germline V gene lookup returns CDR1 LGHDT and CDR2 YNNKEL (reference sequence). Trimming removed 5 bases from V and 4 bases from J, with 11 bases in between. The CDR3 loop spans 13 amino acids.

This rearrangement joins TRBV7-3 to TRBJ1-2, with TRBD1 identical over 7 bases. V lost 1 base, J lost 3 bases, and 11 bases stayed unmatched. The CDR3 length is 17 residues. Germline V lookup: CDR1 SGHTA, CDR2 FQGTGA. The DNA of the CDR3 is TGTGCCAGCAGCTTAAAGAGCCGACGGCAGGGGGACTATGGCTACACCTTC. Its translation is CASSLKSRRQGDYGYTF.